This record covers a single T cell receptor (beta chain). Only a few counts were recorded for this clonotype. Its antigen is currently not known. Base qualities are not at hand, and no much larger clone is one base apart. This entry belongs to a study of T cell repertoires in cytomegalovirus infection (dated by TCRdb to the late 2010s). For context, the study as a whole: Recently identified HLA-C-restricted CMV epitopes, whose presentation resists viral immunomodulation, were targeted by peptide stimulations together with well-studied HLA-B-restricted epitopes. Donor HLA type was relevant to the analysis, as public TCR beta signatures indicated carriage of CMV infection together with the matching HLA type. Broad study findings and their caveats: The ex vivo response was dominated by HLA-C-restricted CMV-specific TCR beta clonotypes, and the single most frequent clonotype in two of eight donors was supplied by these HLA-C-restricted clonotypes. Carriers of CMV infection plus the relevant HLA type were discriminated by the cumulative frequency of public TCR beta family members in the study cohort and in an independent 352-donor cohort.

Sequenced using an Illumina HiSeq 1500. TCRdb trimmed the raw reads at Q25, called clones with MiXCR and kept productive beta chains. For every CDR3 protein sequence, its rows merge into one entry that carries the most common genes and DNA. The sample table records approximately 350,000 distinct CDR3 sequences; about 32% of these occur just once. Jointly, the top ten make up 13% of the sample. The germline V gene gives CDR1 as MGHRA and CDR2 as YSYEKL. The CDR3 numbers 11 residues from cysteine through phenylalanine. CDR3 DNA is the only sequence kept; it has 33 bases, read in frame from the first base. V is clipped by 3 bases and J by 8 bases, and the sequence between their germline boundaries is 5 bases long. The sample's treatment or condition label, decoded: in vitro stimulation with specific CMV peptide epitopes to enrich CMV-specific T cells.

Recombination linked TRBV4-1 to TRBJ2-1; the D gene cannot be resolved reliably. The sample was cultured PBMCs, taken from culture after CMV antigen stimulation. The origin of this receptor is a human donor in good health (CMV status not recorded). Some clones in this sample may be carry-over from other donors' samples. The CDR3 protein: CASSHWDEQFF. The nucleotide sequence reads TGCGCCAGCAGCCATTGGGATGAGCAGTTCTTC.